Only one count was recorded for the clone carrying this TCR beta chain. Its antigen is undetermined. The PCR ran on 60 Vbeta and 13 Jbeta primers. The assay was immunoSEQ multiplex PCR, and TCRdb's table has in-frame clones only and misses some. The sample records some 250,000 clones, 82% being singletons. This specimen comes from a study of cytomegalovirus exposure and HLA in healthy donors. Study overall: An early release of data contained about 85 million unique TCRs, which came from HLA-typed donors. Study-level results: An observed cluster of highly shared sequence variants was recorded as a likely sequencing artifact. Because they were indistinguishable, some V segments, including TRBV6-2 and TRBV6-3, were excluded.

The CDR3 has 12 residues. The V gene lost 7 bases and the J gene lost 7 bases, with 14 bases spanning the gap. Healthy bone marrow donors formed the donor group. Sequenced input: PBMCs. This TCR came from a woman aged 40 to 50 in good health and CMV-seropositive. The gene calls are TRBV6-7 and TRBJ2-7; weak D call: TRBD2 (6 bases). TRBV6-7 is flagged as an ORF with uncertain function. The CDR3 DNA is TGTGCCAGCACCCACGGGGGTGATGAGCAGTACTTC. Residues: CASTHGGDEQYF.